This TCR beta chain was identified in a study of blood T cell repertoires in COVID-19. Looking at the study overall: T cells, B-cell-depleted T cells, or PBMCs provided the cDNA or gDNA that served as material.

Under the authors' procedure: The authors estimated nucleated cell counts from reference gene primer amplification. Sequencing used immunoSEQ multiplex PCR; TCRdb keeps in-frame clones, though not all of them. V and J calls and clone size are as listed in that table; D and trimming were resolved from the DNA. The sample lists 200,000 or so clones, approximately 78% occurring once. This TCR was sampled from an elderly woman with acute or convalescent COVID-19. Sequencing was done on a sample of peripheral blood.

CDR3 amino acids: CASSLDNSYEQYF. For the CDR3, the DNA is TGTGCCAGCAGTTTGGACAACTCCTACGAGCAGTACTTC. The rearrangement links TRBV27 to TRBJ2-7, with D perhaps matching TRBD1 (5 bases). CDR3 size: 13 residues. CDR1 is MNHEY, CDR2 SMNVEV, per germline (reference sequence). Trimming removed 3 bases from V and 0 bases from J, with 6 bases in between.